This T cell receptor beta chain was documented in a study of T cells in Graves' hyperthyroidism and ophthalmopathy. This clonotype was picked up many times. As yet, its antigen is unknown. Ophthalmopathy patients had moderate-to-severe active disease, CAS ≥3, NOSPECS ≥4, and disease duration under 3 months. The CDR3 is 14 amino acids. Trimming took 2 bases from V and 2 from J, leaving 6 bases between them. Germline assignment: CDR1 SEHNR and CDR2 FQNEAQ (reference sequence). Researchers amplified the TCR beta CDR3 regions from RNA transcripts. Carried out on the TCR CDR3, a first-round RT-PCR used the HTBI primer set. One entry per CDR3 protein results from TCRdb running MiXCR on the multiplex PCR reads. Of hundreds of thousands of distinct CDR3 sequences in the sample, 20% to 25% were seen once. Study conclusions and caveats: Blood also contained most expanded thyroid clonotypes above 0.001. It was a median about 7.1 months before onset that the model predicted ophthalmopathy.

The chain employs TRBV7-9 and TRBJ2-2; D not resolved. The sequencing input was blood. The TCR was taken from a man aged 25 to 40 with Graves' ophthalmopathy. The CDR3 nucleotides read TGTGCCAGCAGCTTACTCCTTAACACCGGGGAGCTGTTTTTT. Its translation is CASSLLLNTGELFF.